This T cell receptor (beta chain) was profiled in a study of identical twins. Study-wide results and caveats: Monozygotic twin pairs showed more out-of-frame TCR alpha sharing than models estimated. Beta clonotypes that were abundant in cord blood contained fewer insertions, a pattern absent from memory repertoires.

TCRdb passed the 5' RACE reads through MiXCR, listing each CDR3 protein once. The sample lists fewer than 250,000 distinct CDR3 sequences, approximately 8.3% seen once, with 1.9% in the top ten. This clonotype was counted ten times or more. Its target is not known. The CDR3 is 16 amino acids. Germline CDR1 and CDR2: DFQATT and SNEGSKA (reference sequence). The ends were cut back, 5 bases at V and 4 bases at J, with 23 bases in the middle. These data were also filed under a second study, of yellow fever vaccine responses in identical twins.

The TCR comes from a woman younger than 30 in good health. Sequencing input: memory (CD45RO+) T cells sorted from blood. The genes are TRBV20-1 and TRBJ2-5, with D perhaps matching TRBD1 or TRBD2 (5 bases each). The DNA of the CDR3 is TGCAGTGCTCAAGGGGTGGAACTAGAGAGACTAGAGACCCAGTACTTC. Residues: CSAQGVELERLETQYF.